This entry lists 22 T cell receptor beta chains sequenced from one sample in a study of CD8+ T cells in alopecia areata. cDNA serving as the sequencing template came from extracted, reverse transcribed RNA. TCRdb keeps only in-frame clones here, not all; method: immunoSEQ multiplex PCR. The sample carries approximately 130,000 clones, 45% to 50% recorded once. Sequencing was done on a sample of NKG2D-low CD8+ T cells sorted from blood. The receptors here all came from a human donor with alopecia areata.

This clone was detected only a few times. J is TRBJ1-1 and V is TRBV6-5; D remains ambiguous. This CDR3 spans 14 amino acids. The V gene lost 0 bases and the J gene lost 6 bases, with 11 bases spanning the gap. Germline CDR1 reads MNHEY; CDR2 reads SVGAGI. The CDR3 DNA follows: TGTGCCAGCAGTTACTCGTCCCTTACTGCTGAAGCTTTCTTT. Protein product: CASSYSSLTAEAFF.

The V call is TRBV30, the J call TRBJ2-7; D is possibly TRBD1 (5 bases). V dropped 0 bases and J dropped 2 bases, with 11 bases sitting between them. Germline V CDR1 and CDR2: GTSNPN, SVGIG (reference sequence). The CDR3 contains 14 residues. The CDR3 reads CAWSVPQDAYEQYF. CDR3 nucleotide sequence: TGTGCCTGGAGTGTACCACAGGACGCCTACGAGCAGTACTTC.

This chain links TRBV9 with TRBJ1-2, with D hard to call. In germline, CDR1 is SGDLS, CDR2 YYNGEE. This CDR3 region has 12 residues. Trimming stripped 0 bases from V and 6 bases from J, with 6 bases between. The CDR3 is CASSVDGDGYTF. As DNA, the CDR3 is TGTGCCAGCAGCGTAGATGGGGATGGCTACACCTTC. Full variable domain (missing parts from reference TRBV9 and TRBJ1-2): DSGVTQTPKHLITATGQRVTLRCSPRSGDLSVYWYQQSLDQGLQFLIQYYNGEERAKGNILERFSAQQFPDLHSELNLSSLELGDSALYFCASSVDGDGYTFGSGTRLTVV.

The chain combines TRBV29-1 with TRBJ2-7; possible D gene TRBD1, 6 bases. Trimming stripped 5 bases from V and 3 bases from J, with 11 bases between. CDR3 length: 12 residues. The germline V gene encodes CDR1 SQVTM and CDR2 ANQGSEA. In nucleotides, the CDR3 is TGCAGCGTTCTTGTCAGGGGCTACGAGCAGTACTTC. It translates to CSVLVRGYEQYF.

The rearrangement uses TRBV5-1 and TRBJ2-7; the D is unclear. Germline CDR1 SGHRS, CDR2 YFSETQ. The CDR3 contains 13 residues. Trimming pared 1 base from V and 2 bases from J, leaving 7 bases between. The CDR3 DNA sequence: TGCGCCAGCAGCTTGTTTGAAACCTACGAGCAGTACTTC. Amino acid sequence: CASSLFETYEQYF. Full variable domain (missing parts from reference TRBV5-1 and TRBJ2-7): KAGVTQTPRYLIKTRGQQVTLSCSPISGHRSVSWYQQTPGQGLQFLFEYFSETQRNKGNFPGRFSGRQFSNSRSEMNVSTLELGDSALYLCASSLFETYEQYFGPGTRLTVT.

The rearrangement joins TRBV20-1 to TRBJ2-5; 9 nucleotides match TRBD1. V lost 7 bases and J lost 4; bases outside the gene matches: 1. Germline values: CDR1 DFQATT, CDR2 SNEGSKA (reference sequence). This CDR3 region has 11 residues. The CDR3 DNA reads TGCAGTGGACAGGGGGGAGAGACCCAGTACTTC. It is translated as CSGQGGETQYF.

This clone came up a few times. The genes are TRBV28 and TRBJ2-3; no reliable D call. CDR1 and CDR2 from the germline V gene are MDHEN and SYDVKM. The CDR3 loop spans 13 amino acids. Trimming took off 10 bases at V and 6 bases at J, with 17 bases between the two ends. The CDR3 bases are TGTGCCATTTCAGACCGCGGCGCCGATACGCAGTATTTT. Translated, it gives CAISDRGADTQYF. The full variable domain, in which reference TRBV28 and TRBJ2-3 provide the parts outside the CDR3, is DVKVTQSSRYLVKRTGEKVFLECVQDMDHENMFWYRQDPGLGLRLIYFSYDVKMKEKGDIPEGYSVSREKKERFSLILESASTNQTSMYLCAISDRGADTQYFGPGTRLTVL.

This clone was found once. The chain carries TRBV30 and TRBJ2-7, with TRBD1 as a possible D gene (6 bases). Trimming removed 0 bases at V and 1 base at J, with 10 bases between. Looked up from germline, CDR1 is GTSNPN and CDR2 is SVGIG (reference sequence). CDR3 size: 14 residues. The CDR3 is CAWSVQGRSYEQYF. As DNA, the CDR3 is TGTGCCTGGAGTGTACAGGGACGATCCTACGAGCAGTACTTC.

About this clone: The junction shows a germline mismatch at one end, possibly a read error. The chain has TRBV7-2 and TRBJ2-1, with 10 bases lining up with TRBD1. Germline CDR1 reads SGHTA; CDR2 reads FQGNSA. The CDR3 is made up of 15 amino acids. The CDR3 region has the DNA TGCGCCAGCAGCTTAACGGGACAGGGGCTCGATGAGCAGTTCTTC. Amino acids: CASSLTGQGLDEQFF.

This chain links TRBV6-6 with TRBJ1-6; D gene ambiguous. Trimming shortened V by 8 bases and J by 9 bases, and 14 bases separated the two germline ends. CDR3 length: 13 residues. Germline-derived CDR1 and CDR2 are MNHNY and SVGAGI (reference sequence). CDR3 in amino acids: CASGLSRGSPLHF. The CDR3 DNA follows: TGTGCCAGCGGACTCTCTCGGGGTTCACCCCTCCACTTT.

V gene TRBV6-1 combines with J gene TRBJ2-1; D is unclear. CDR3 size: 13 residues. V was shortened by 5 bases and J by 7 bases, with 12 bases between the two germline ends. Germline values: CDR1 MNHNS, CDR2 SASEGT. This chain's CDR3 is CASSFGEENEQFF. CDR3 sequence (DNA): TGTGCCAGCAGTTTTGGTGAAGAGAATGAGCAGTTCTTC.

The chain is built from TRBV20-1 and TRBJ2-5, with D hard to call. CDR1 is DFQATT and CDR2 is SNEGSKA in the germline V gene (reference sequence). This CDR3 contains 9 residues. CDR3 coding DNA: TGCGGTCAACAAGAGACCCAGTACTTC. Translated: CGQQETQYF.

The chain joins TRBV29-1 to TRBJ1-1, with TRBD1 matching 8 bases. The junction had 7 bases not matched to a gene; V was cut back by 7 bases and J by 3 bases. Looked up from germline, CDR1 is SQVTM and CDR2 is ANQGSEA. The CDR3 contains 13 residues. CDR3 sequence reads: CSDQTGADTEAFF. The CDR3 nucleotides read TGCAGCGATCAGACAGGGGCGGACACTGAAGCTTTCTTT.

CDR3 sequence reads: CASSFGLTSTDTQYF. Here the CDR3 DNA reads TGTGCCAGCAGCTTTGGACTAACTAGCACAGATACGCAGTATTTT. J is TRBJ2-3 and V is TRBV7-6; weak D call: TRBD2 (6 bases). V was clipped by 3 bases and J by 0 bases, with 10 bases between them. Germline assignment: CDR1 SGHVS and CDR2 FNYEAQ. CDR3 length: 15 amino acids.

This rearrangement joins TRBV30 to TRBJ1-1; D remains ambiguous. The germline gives CDR1 GTSNPN, CDR2 SVGIG (reference sequence). This CDR3 is built from 14 residues. V dropped 3 bases and J dropped 0 bases, with 11 bases sitting between them. This CDR3 is CAWRGIFLNTEAFF. The CDR3 DNA reads as TGTGCCTGGAGGGGGATATTTTTGAACACTGAAGCTTTCTTT.

This clone came up a few times. The rearrangement links TRBV7-8 to TRBJ2-1; D unclear. V dropped 8 bases and J dropped 5 bases, with 7 bases sitting between them. Germline V CDR1 and CDR2: SGHVS, FQNEAQ. This CDR3 has 11 amino acids. The CDR3 is CASGTDNEQFF. The CDR3 nucleotides read TGTGCCAGCGGAACAGACAATGAGCAGTTCTTC.

The genes are TRBV5-6 and TRBJ1-1, with a possible D match to TRBD1 (6 bases). V was clipped by 4 bases and J by 4 bases, with 8 bases between them. The CDR3 runs 12 residues. Germline CDR1 reads SGHDT; CDR2 reads YYEEEE. CDR3 sequence reads: CASSAGVTEAFF. The CDR3 nucleotides read TGTGCCAGCAGCGCAGGGGTCACTGAAGCTTTCTTT.

CDR3 in amino acids: CASSLGNEQFF. DNA of the CDR3: TGTGCCAGCAGCCTTGGGAATGAGCAGTTCTTC. The V gene is TRBV14, the J gene TRBJ2-1; D not resolved. The CDR3 has 11 amino acids. Germline V lookup: CDR1 SGHDN, CDR2 FVKESK. Trimming took 4 bases from V and 7 from J, leaving 5 bases between them. Full variable domain (missing parts from reference TRBV14 and TRBJ2-1): EAGVTQFPSHSVIEKGQTVTLRCDPISGHDNLYWYRRVMGKEIKFLLHFVKESKQDESGMPNNRFLAERTGGTYSTLKVQPAELEDSGVYFCASSLGNEQFFGPGTRLTVL.

This clone has a single count. The chain links TRBV30 to TRBJ2-2; D call uncertain. V was pared by 6 bases and J by 4 bases, with 9 bases between. This CDR3 is 12 amino acids long. Per germline, CDR1 GTSNPN and CDR2 SVGIG (reference sequence). The CDR3 region is CACSASTGELFF. The CDR3 DNA is TGTGCCTGCTCCGCGAGCACCGGGGAGCTGTTTTTT.

The chain recombines TRBV6-5 with TRBJ2-3, with D possibly TRBD1 on 6 matching bases. Germline V gene sequence: CDR1 MNHEY, CDR2 SVGAGI. This CDR3 is 13 amino acids long. Between the trimmed V and J ends, which lost 6 bases and 2 bases, there was a span of 9 bases. CDR3 coding DNA: TGTGCCAGCAGAACAGGGTTCACAGATACGCAGTATTTT. Amino acid sequence: CASRTGFTDTQYF.

This chain links TRBV27 with TRBJ1-5; possible D gene TRBD1, 5 bases. Germline V gene sequence: CDR1 MNHEY, CDR2 SMNVEV (reference sequence). With 5 bases removed from V and 13 bases from J, the gap between germline ends came to 15 bases. The CDR3 runs to 12 residues. In DNA form, the CDR3 reads TGTGCCAGCAGTACCCGAAGGGGATCGCAGCATTTT. Its translation: CASSTRRGSQHF.

The rearrangement joins TRBV6-5 to TRBJ2-3, with D possibly matching TRBD1 (6 bases). Trimming cost V 4 bases and J 0 bases, with 8 bases left between them. Looked up from germline, CDR1 is MNHEY and CDR2 is SVGAGI. There are 14 residues in the CDR3. CDR3 residues: CASSSTGSTDTQYF. The CDR3 nucleotides are TGTGCCAGCAGTTCGACAGGCAGCACAGATACGCAGTATTTT.